This T cell receptor (beta chain) appears in the sequencing data of a study of shared T cell receptors in the human thymus listed by TCRdb under 2021. Describing the broader study: The study investigated the way shared, self-reactive T-cell receptor alpha chains are produced in the human thymus.

The trim is 4 bases for V and 0 bases for J, with a gap of 9 bases between the germline ends. From its cysteine to its phenylalanine, the CDR3 spans 14 amino acids. Solely the CDR3 DNA is kept, with 42 bases framed from the first base. For CDR1 and CDR2, the germline V gene lists ENHRY and SYGVKD. The protocol used for the library was the immunoSEQ multiplex PCR assay. TCRdb re-hosts the immuneACCESS table, in-frame sequences only. Its copies lack some clones; in the studies checked, an unresolved V gene accounts for under half of them, and the cause for the rest is not known. In this sample the table shows roughly 500,000 clones, 75% to 80% of which occur a single time. The ten largest account for about 0.013% of the sample. Notes on this clone: No antigen is known for it. No clone much larger than this one lies a single base away; base qualities are absent.

The data also belong to a second study, concerning human thymus T cells. Taken from the second paper: In Finland, the donors were immunologically healthy infants who were having open corrective cardiac surgery for congenital heart defects. Thymus tissue was obtained as surgical resects removed during corrective cardiac surgery. V and J gene segment usage appeared biased in both thymic and peripheral blood repertoires. According to the related research, thymic TCR repertoires were highly overlapping among unrelated individuals. The study used eight infant thymus samples plus four related peripheral blood samples to characterize TCR alpha and beta repertoires. The cohort included six male and a couple of female infants, with donor ages spanning 7 to 244 days. After being mechanically released from the tissue, thymocytes were kept at -70 degrees C in pellets of roughly 9.5-31 million cells. A QIAsymphony instrument was used to extract genomic DNA from the frozen cell pellets. TCRB and TCRAD loci were amplified from a standardized quantity of quality-controlled genomic DNA using the immunoSEQ multiplex PCR assay. Amplicons spanned the V(D)J region at a length sufficient to cover the CDR3 and identify V and J genes. The commercial immunoSEQ service was used to sequence amplicons on an Illumina platform. Corrections for primer bias and sequencing errors followed previously described methods, while TCRAD and TCRB definitions were based on the IMGT database. Repertoires were analysed with immunoSEQ Analyzer 3.0 and VDJTools, covering basic statistics, V/J segment usage, diversity estimates, rarefaction and pairwise overlap. Diversity was estimated with Chao1, ChaoE, Efron-Thisted, Shannon and inverse Simpson indices, and also on datasets down-sampled to the smallest sample. Repertoire overlap was assessed by strict matching of CDR3 nucleotide sequence, V gene and J gene, and clustering was done by Jaccard-based multidimensional scaling. On average, thymus samples yielded around 850,000 unique TCRB clonotypes, whereas blood samples yielded some 92,000.

The sequenced material came from thymocytes. The source is a boy under two years old with a congenital heart defect. Donor details come from another sample of the same person, matched by shared clones. This sequence uses TRBV10-3 and TRBJ2-5; TRBD1 is perhaps the D gene, given 6 matching bases. This receptor has the CDR3 CAISVAGDQETQYF. The DNA sequence follows: TGTGCCATCAGTGTGGCAGGGGACCAAGAGACCCAGTACTTC.